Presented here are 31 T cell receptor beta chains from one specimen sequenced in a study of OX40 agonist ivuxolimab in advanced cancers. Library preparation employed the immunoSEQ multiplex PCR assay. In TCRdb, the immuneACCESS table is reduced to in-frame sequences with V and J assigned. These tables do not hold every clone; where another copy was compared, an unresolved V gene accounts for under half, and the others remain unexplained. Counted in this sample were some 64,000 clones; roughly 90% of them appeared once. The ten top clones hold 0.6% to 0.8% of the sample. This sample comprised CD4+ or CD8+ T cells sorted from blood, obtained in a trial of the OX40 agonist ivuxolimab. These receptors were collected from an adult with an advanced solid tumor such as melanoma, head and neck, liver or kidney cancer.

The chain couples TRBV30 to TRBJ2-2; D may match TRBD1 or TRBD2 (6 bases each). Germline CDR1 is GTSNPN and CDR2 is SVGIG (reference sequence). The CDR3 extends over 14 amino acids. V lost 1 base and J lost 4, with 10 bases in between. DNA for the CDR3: TGTGCCTGGAGTGGGGGGGCCCTCACCGGGGAGCTGTTTTTT. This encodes CAWSGGALTGELFF.

The DNA for the CDR3 is TGTGCCAGCAGCGTAGATGGGGGATTCTATGGCTACACCTTC. It is translated as CASSVDGGFYGYTF. This chain links TRBV9 with TRBJ1-2; D perhaps matches TRBD1 (5 bases). Trimming removed 0 bases from V and 4 bases from J, with 10 bases in between. Germline CDR1 reads SGDLS; CDR2 reads YYNGEE. The CDR3 is 14 amino acids.

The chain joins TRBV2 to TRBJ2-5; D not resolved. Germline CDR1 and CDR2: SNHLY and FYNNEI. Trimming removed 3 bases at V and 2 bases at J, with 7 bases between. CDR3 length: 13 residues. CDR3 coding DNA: TGTGCCAGCAGTGACCGGATACAAGAGACCCAGTACTTC. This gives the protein CASSDRIQETQYF.

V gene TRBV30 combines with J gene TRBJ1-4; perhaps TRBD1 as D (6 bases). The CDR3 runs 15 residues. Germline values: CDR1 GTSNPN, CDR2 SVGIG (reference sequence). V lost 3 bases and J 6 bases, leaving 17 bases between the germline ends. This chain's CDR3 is CAWSAGGGGDEKLFF. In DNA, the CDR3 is TGTGCCTGGAGCGCCGGAGGGGGTGGAGATGAAAAACTGTTTTTT.

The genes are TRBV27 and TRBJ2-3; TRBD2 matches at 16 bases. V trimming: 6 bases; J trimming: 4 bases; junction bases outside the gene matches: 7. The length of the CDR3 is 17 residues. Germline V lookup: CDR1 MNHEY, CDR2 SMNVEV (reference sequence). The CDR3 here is CASSPNGTSGGADTQYF. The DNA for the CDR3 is TGTGCCAGCAGCCCTAATGGGACTAGCGGGGGGGCAGATACGCAGTATTTT.

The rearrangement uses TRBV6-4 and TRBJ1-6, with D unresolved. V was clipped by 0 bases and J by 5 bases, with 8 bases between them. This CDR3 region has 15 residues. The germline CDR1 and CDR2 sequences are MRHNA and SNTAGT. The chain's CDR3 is CASSDSRENNSPLHF. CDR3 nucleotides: TGTGCCAGCAGTGACTCTAGGGAGAATAATTCACCCCTCCACTTT.

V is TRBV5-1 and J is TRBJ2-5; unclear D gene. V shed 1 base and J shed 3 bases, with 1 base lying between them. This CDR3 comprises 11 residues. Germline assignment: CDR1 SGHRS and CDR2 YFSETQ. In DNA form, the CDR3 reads TGCGCCAGCAGCTTGAAAGAGACCCAGTACTTC. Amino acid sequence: CASSLKETQYF.

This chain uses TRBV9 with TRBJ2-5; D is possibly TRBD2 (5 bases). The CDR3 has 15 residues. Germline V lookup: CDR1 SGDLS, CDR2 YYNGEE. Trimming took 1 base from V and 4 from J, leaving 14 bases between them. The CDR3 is CASSVTDFRGETQYF. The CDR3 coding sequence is TGTGCCAGCAGCGTAACAGACTTCCGGGGAGAGACCCAGTACTTC.

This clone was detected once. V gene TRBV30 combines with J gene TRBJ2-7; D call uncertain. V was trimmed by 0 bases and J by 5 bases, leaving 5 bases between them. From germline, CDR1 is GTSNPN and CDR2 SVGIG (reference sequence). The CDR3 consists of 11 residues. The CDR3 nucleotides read TGTGCCTGGAGTGTCAAGCACGAGCAGTACTTC. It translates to CAWSVKHEQYF.

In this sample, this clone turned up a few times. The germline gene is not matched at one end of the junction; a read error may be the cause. CDR3 nucleotides: TGTGCCAGCAGCTTAGACTCTCGGGCAACTTGGGACTTC. It yields the protein CASSLDSRATWDF. The rearrangement uses TRBV7-9 and TRBJ2-7, with D unresolved. Looked up from germline, CDR1 is SEHNR and CDR2 is FQNEAQ (reference sequence). The CDR3 length is 13 residues.

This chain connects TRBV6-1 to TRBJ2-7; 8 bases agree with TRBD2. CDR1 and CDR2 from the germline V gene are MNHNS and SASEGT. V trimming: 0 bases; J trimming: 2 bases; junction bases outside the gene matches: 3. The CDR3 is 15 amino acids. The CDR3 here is CASSEARGATYEQYF. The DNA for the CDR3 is TGTGCCAGCAGTGAAGCGCGGGGGGCGACCTACGAGCAGTACTTC.

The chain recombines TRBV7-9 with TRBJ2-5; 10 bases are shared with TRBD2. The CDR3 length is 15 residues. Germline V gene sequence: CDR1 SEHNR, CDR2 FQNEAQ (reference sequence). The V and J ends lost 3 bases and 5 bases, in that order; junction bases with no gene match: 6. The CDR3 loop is CASSFMTSGLETQYF. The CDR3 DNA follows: TGTGCCAGCAGCTTTATGACTAGCGGGCTTGAGACCCAGTACTTC.

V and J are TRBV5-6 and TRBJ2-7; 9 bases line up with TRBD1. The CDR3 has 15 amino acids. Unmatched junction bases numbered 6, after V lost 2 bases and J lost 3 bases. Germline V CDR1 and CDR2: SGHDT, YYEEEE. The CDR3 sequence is CASSFPGTGSYEQYF. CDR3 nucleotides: TGTGCCAGCAGCTTTCCCGGGACAGGGAGCTACGAGCAGTACTTC. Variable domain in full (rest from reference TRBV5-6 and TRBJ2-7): DAGVTQSPTHLIKTRGQQVTLRCSPKSGHDTVSWYQQALGQGPQFIFQYYEEEERQRGNFPDRFSGHQFPNYSSELNVNALLLGDSALYLCASSFPGTGSYEQYFGPGTRLTVT.

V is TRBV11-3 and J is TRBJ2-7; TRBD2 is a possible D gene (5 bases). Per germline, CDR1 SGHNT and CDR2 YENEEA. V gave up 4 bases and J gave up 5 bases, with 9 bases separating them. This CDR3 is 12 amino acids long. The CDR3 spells CASSWTVDEQYF. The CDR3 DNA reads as TGTGCCAGCAGCTGGACTGTGGACGAGCAGTACTTC.

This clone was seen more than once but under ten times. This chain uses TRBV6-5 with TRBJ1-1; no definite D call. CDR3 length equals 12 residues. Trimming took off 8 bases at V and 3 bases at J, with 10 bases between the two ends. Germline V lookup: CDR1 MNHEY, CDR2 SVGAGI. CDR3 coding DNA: TGTGCCAGCTCCACGCAATACACTGAAGCTTTCTTT. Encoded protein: CASSTQYTEAFF.

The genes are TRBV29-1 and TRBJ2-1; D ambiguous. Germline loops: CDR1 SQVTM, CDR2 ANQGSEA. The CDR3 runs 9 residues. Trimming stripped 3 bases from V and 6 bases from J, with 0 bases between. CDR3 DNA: TGCAGCGTTGACAATGAGCAGTTCTTC. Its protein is CSVDNEQFF.

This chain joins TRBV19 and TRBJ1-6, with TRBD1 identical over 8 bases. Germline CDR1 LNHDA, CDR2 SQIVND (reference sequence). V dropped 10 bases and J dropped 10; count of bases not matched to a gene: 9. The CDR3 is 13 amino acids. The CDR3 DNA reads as TGTGCCACGGGACAGGAGGTCTCATCACCCCTCCACTTT. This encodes CATGQEVSSPLHF. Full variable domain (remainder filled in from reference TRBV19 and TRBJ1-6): DGGITQSPKYLFRKEGQNVTLSCEQNLNHDAMYWYRQDPGQGLRLIYYSQIVNDFQKGDIAEGYSVSREKKESFPLTVTSAQKNPTAFYLCATGQEVSSPLHFGNGTRLTVT.

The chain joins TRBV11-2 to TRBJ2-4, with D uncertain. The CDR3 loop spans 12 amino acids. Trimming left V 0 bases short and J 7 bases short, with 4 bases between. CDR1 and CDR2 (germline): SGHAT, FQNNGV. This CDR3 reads CASSLDLNIQYF. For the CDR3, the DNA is TGTGCCAGCAGCTTAGATTTGAACATTCAGTACTTC.

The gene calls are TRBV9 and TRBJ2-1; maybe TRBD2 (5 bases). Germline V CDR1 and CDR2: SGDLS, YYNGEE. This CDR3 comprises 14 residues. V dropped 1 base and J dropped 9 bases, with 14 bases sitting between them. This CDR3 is CASSVSWGGGEQFF. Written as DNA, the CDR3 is TGTGCCAGCAGCGTAAGTTGGGGTGGAGGTGAGCAGTTCTTC.

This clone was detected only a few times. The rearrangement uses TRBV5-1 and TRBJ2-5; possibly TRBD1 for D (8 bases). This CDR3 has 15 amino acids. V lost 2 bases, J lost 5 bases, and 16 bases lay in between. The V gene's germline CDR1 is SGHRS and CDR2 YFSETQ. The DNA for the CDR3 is TGCGCCAGCAGCTTCGGCAGGGGGCGGGAGGAGACCCAGTACTTC. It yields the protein CASSFGRGREETQYF.

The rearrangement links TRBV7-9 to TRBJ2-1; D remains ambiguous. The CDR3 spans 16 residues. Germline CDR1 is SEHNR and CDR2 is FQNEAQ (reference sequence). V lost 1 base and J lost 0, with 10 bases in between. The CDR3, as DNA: TGTGCCAGCAGCTTAGAGGGCCGCAGCTCCTACAATGAGCAGTTCTTC. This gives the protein CASSLEGRSSYNEQFF.

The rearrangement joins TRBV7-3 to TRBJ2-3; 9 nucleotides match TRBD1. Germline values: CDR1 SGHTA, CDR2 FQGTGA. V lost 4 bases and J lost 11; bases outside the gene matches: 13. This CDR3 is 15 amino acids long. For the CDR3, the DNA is TGTGCCAGCAGCTCGACAGGGGGAACTACCTTTGGGCAGTATTTT. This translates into CASSSTGGTTFGQYF.

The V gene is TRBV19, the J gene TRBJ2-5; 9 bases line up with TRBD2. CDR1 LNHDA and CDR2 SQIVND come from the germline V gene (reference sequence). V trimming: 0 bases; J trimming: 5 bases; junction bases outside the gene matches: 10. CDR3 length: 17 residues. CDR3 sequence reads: CASSIDSVRGGSETQYF. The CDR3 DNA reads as TGTGCCAGTAGTATAGATAGTGTGCGGGGGGGCTCGGAGACCCAGTACTTC.

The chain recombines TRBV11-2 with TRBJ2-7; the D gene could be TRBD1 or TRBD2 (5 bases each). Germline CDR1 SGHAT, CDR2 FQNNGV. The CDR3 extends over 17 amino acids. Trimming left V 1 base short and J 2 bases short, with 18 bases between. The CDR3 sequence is CASSLAFGARDPYEQYF. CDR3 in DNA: TGTGCCAGCAGCTTAGCGTTCGGGGCGAGGGACCCCTACGAGCAGTACTTC.

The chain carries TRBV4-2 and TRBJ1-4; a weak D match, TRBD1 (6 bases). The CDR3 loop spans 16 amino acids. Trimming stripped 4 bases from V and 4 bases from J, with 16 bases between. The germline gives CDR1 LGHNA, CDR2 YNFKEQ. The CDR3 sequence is CASSPGHGGGNEKLFF. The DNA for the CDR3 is TGTGCCAGCAGCCCGGGACATGGGGGAGGTAATGAAAAACTGTTTTTT.

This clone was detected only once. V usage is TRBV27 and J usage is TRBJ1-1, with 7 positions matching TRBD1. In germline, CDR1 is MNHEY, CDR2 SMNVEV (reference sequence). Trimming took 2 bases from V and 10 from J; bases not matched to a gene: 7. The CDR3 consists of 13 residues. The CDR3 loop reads CASSLLGTARAFF. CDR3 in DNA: TGTGCCAGCAGTTTACTAGGGACAGCGAGAGCTTTCTTT.

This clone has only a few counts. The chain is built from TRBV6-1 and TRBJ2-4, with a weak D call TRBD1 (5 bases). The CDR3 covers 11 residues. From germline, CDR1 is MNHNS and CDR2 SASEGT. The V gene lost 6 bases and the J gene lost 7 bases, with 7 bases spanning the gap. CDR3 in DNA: TGTGCCAGCAGGGGGCGCAACATTCAGTACTTC. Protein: CASRGRNIQYF.

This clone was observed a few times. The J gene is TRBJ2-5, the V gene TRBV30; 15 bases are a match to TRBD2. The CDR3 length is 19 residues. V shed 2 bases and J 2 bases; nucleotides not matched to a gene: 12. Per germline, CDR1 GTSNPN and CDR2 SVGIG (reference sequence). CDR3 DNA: TGTGCCTGGAGTTACGCCGGGACTAGCGGGAGGTTGGGTCAAGAGACCCAGTACTTC. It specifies CAWSYAGTSGRLGQETQYF. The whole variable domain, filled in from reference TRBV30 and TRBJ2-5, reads SQTIHQWPATLVQPVGSPLSLECTVEGTSNPNLYWYRQAAGRGLQLLFYSVGIGQISSEVPQNLSASRPQDRQFILSSKKLLLSDSGFYLCAWSYAGTSGRLGQETQYFGPGTRLLVL.

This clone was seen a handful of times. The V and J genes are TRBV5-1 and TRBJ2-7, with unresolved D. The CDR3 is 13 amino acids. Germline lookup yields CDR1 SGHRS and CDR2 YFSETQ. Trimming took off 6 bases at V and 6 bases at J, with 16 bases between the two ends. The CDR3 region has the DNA TGCGCCAGCACCTCCCAATTAAGTGGCGAGCAGTACTTC. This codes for CASTSQLSGEQYF.

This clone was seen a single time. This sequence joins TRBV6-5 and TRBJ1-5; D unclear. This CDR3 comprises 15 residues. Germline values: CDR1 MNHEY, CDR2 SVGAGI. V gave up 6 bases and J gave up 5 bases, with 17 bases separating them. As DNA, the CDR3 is TGTGCCAGCAGGCCCTATTTCGGGGTCGATCAGCCCCAGCATTTT. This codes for CASRPYFGVDQPQHF.

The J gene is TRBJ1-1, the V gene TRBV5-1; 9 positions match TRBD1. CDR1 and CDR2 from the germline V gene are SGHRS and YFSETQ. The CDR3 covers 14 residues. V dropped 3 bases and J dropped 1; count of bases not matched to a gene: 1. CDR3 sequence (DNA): TGCGCCAGCAGCTCGGACAGGGGGAACACTGAAGCTTTCTTT. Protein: CASSSDRGNTEAFF.